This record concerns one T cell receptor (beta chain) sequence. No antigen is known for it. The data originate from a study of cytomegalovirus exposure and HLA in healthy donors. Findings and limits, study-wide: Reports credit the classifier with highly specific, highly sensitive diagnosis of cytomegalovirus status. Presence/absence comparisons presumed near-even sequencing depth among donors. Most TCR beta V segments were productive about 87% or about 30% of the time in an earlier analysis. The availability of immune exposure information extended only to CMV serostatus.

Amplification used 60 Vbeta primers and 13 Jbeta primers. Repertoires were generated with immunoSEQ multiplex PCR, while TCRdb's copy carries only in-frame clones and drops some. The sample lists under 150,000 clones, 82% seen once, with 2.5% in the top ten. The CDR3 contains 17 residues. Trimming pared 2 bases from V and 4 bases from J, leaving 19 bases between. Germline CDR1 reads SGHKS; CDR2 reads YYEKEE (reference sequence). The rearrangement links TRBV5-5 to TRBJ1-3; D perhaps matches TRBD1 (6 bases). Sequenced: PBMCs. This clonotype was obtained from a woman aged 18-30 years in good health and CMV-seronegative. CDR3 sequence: CASSFGPLRTDGNTIYF. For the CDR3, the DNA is TGTGCCAGCAGCTTTGGCCCTCTCAGGACAGACGGAAACACCATATATTTT.